This TCR beta chain came from a study of control samples from healthy donors and cancer patients. The data were produced by immunoSEQ multiplex PCR, yet TCRdb's version contains in-frame clones alone and is incomplete. The profile shows 45,000 to 60,000 clones, around 94% of them singletons. A few counts support this clone. The length of the CDR3 is 14 residues. The ends were cut back, 3 bases at V and 7 bases at J, with 16 bases in the middle. In germline, CDR1 is KGHSH, CDR2 LQKENI. Sequencing input: blood. The V gene is TRBV18, the J gene TRBJ2-7; maybe TRBD1 (6 bases). The clonotype was recovered from a young man in good health. CDR3 in DNA: TGTGCCAGCTCACCGGGCCAGGGGCCCCAGGAGCAGTACTTC. Amino acids: CASSPGQGPQEQYF.